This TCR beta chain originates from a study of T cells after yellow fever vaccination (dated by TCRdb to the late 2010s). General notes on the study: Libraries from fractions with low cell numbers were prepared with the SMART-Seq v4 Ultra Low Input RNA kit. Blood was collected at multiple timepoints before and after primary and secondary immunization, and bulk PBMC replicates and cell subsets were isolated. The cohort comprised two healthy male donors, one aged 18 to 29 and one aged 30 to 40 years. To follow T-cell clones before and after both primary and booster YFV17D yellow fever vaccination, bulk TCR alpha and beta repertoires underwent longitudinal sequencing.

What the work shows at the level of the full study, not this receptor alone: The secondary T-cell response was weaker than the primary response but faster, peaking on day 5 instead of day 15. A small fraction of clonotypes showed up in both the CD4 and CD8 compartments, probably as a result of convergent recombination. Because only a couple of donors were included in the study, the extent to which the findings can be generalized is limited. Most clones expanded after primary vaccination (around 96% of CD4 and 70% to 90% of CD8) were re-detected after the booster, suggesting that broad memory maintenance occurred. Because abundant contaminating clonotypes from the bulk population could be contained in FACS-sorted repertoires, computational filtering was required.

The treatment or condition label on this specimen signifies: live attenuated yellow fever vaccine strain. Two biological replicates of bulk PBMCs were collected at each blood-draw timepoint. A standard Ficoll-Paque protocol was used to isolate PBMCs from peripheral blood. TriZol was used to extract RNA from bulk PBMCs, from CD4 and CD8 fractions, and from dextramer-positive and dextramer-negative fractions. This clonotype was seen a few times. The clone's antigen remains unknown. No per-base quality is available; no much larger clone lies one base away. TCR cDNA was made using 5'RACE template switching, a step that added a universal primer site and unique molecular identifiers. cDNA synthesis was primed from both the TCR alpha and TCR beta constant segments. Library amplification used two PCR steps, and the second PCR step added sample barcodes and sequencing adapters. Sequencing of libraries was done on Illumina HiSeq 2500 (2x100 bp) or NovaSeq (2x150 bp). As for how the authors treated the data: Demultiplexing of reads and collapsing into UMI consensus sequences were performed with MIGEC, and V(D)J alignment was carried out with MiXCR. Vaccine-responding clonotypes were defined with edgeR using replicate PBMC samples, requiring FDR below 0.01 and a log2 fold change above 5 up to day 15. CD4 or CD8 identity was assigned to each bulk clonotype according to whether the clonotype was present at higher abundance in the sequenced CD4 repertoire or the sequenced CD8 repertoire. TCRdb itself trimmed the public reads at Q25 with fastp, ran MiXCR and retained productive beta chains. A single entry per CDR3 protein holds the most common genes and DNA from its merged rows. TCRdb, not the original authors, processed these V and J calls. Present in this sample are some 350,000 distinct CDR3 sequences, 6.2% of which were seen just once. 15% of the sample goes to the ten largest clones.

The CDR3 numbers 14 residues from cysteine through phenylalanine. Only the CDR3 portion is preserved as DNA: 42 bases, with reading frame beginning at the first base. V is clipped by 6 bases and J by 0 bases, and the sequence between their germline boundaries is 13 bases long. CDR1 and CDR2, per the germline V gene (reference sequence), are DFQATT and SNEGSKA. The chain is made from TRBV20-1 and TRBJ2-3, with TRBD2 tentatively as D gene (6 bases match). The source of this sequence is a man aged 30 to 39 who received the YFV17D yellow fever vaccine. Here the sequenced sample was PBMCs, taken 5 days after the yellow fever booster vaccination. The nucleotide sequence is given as TGCAGTGCAACCTCTAGCGAAAGCACAGATACGCAGTATTTT. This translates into CSATSSESTDTQYF.